A selection of T cell receptor beta chains follows, all from one sample in a study of blood T cell repertoires in COVID-19. Method: immunoSEQ multiplex PCR; TCRdb's copy keeps in-frame clones and lacks some. The repertoire holds approximately 75,000 clones, with less than 85% as singletons. Material for sequencing was peripheral blood. These receptors were taken from a woman of 80 years or more with acute or convalescent COVID-19. The CDR3 runs from the conserved cysteine through the conserved F or W. The D gene is left open where the match is weak. The size entry is marked missing in some rows and otherwise reads once, few, many or a size class.

j_call v_call cdr3_length d_call clone_size cdr3_nt cdr3_aa
TRBJ1-1 TRBV30 14 - - TGTGCCTGGAGTTCCTACGGGGGGGACACTGAAGCTTTCTTT CAWSSYGGDTEAFF
TRBJ2-3 TRBV11-1 16 TRBD2 few TGTGCCAGCAGCTTAGCTGGTGGGAGGGGCACAGATACGCAGTATTTT CASSLAGGRGTDTQYF
TRBJ2-3 TRBV7-9 14 TRBD2 - TGTGCCAGCAGCTTAATGGGGGGGGCAGATACGCAGTATTTT CASSLMGGADTQYF
TRBJ2-7 TRBV5-1 13 - - TGCGCCAGCAGCTTGGGAGGGTTCGCCGAGCAGTACTTC CASSLGGFAEQYF
TRBJ2-3 TRBV9 15 - medium-sized TGTGCCAGCAGCCCAACCGGGACTAGCACAGATACGCAGTATTTT CASSPTGTSTDTQYF
TRBJ1-6 TRBV30 15 - - TGTGCCTGGAGCCGGATGACAGGAGAGAATTCACCCCTCCACTTT CAWSRMTGENSPLHF
TRBJ1-2 TRBV7-3 14 TRBD1 - TGTGCCAGCAGCCTCCCGGACAGGGATTATGGCTACACCTTC CASSLPDRDYGYTF
TRBJ1-1 TRBV3-1/TRBV3-2 14 - few TGTGCCAGCAGCCAAGTAGGAGGGAACACTGAAGCTTTCTTT CASSQVGGNTEAFF
TRBJ1-1 TRBV6-5 14 TRBD1 - TGTGCCAGCAGTCGACAGGGGGCTTTCACTGAAGCTTTCTTT CASSRQGAFTEAFF
TRBJ1-1 TRBV30 13 TRBD1 - TGTGCCTGGACCGACAGGGGGTGGACTGAAGCTTTCTTT CAWTDRGWTEAFF
TRBJ2-7 TRBV5-1 14 TRBD2 once TGCGCCAGCAGCTCGAGCGGGAATTACTACGAGCAGTACTTC CASSSSGNYYEQYF
TRBJ2-1 TRBV9 15 - - TGTGCCAGCAGCTCGCTGGAGGGAGAAGGAAATGAGCAGTTCTTC CASSSLEGEGNEQFF
TRBJ2-1 TRBV10-3 17 - - TGTGCCATCAGTGAGTCGGGGACATCCGGGGGGTTCAATGAGCAGTTCTTC CAISESGTSGGFNEQFF
TRBJ1-2 TRBV5-4 14 - - TGTGCCAGCAGCTTGGCCGGGGGGCACTATGGCTACACCTTC CASSLAGGHYGYTF
TRBJ1-1 TRBV24-1 13 - - TGTGCCACCACCAGAGGCAGGGGCACTGAAGCTTTCTTT CATTRGRGTEAFF
TRBJ1-3 TRBV12-3/TRBV12-4 13 - - TGTGCCAGCATGGGGGGTCCTGGAAACACCATATATTTT CASMGGPGNTIYF
TRBJ2-1 TRBV6-5 14 TRBD2 once TGTGCCAGCAGCGCGAATCTAGCGGACAATGAGCAGTTCTTC CASSANLADNEQFF
TRBJ2-6 TRBV7-8 16 - - TGTGCCAGCAGCTTAAGGTCCGGGGCTGGGGCCAACGTCCTGACTTTC CASSLRSGAGANVLTF
TRBJ2-2 TRBV5-1 17 TRBD2 - TGCGCCAGCAGCTTGGTATTAGCGGGGGACTTCACCGGGGAGCTGTTTTTT CASSLVLAGDFTGELFF
TRBJ2-1 TRBV9 15 TRBD1 - TGTGCCAGCAGCGTAGCCGGGACAGGAGAGAATGAGCAGTTCTTC CASSVAGTGENEQFF
TRBJ2-1 TRBV19 13 - - TGTGCCAGTAGTGTCCAGGGATTCAATGAGCAGTTCTTC CASSVQGFNEQFF
TRBJ2-1 TRBV4-1 15 - - TGCGCCAGCAGTCTGGAGGGGGGGAGAGGCAATGAGCAGTTCTTC CASSLEGGRGNEQFF
TRBJ2-7 TRBV5-1 15 TRBD2 - TGCGCCAGCAGACTCCAAGCGGGAGGGCCAAACGAGCAGTACTTC CASRLQAGGPNEQYF
TRBJ2-3 TRBV7-2 15 TRBD2 - TGTGCCAGCAGCTTAGGAGCGGGGGCCACAGATACGCAGTATTTT CASSLGAGATDTQYF
TRBJ1-2 TRBV19 15 TRBD1 - TGTGCCAGTAGTGCGGACAGGGGGCGGGTGAATGGCTACACCTTC CASSADRGRVNGYTF
TRBJ1-1 TRBV21-1 14 - - TGTGCCAGCAGCAGGGGGCCGCCGAACACTGAAGCTTTCTTT CASSRGPPNTEAFF
TRBJ1-4 TRBV18 16 - - TGTGCCAGCTCCTATGAGATGACAGGAACTAATGAAAAACTGTTTTTT CASSYEMTGTNEKLFF
TRBJ2-5 TRBV28 13 - - TGTGCCAGCAGTTTCCCTCCGGGGGAGACCCAGTACTTC CASSFPPGETQYF
TRBJ1-3 TRBV18 16 - - TGTGCCAGCTCACCAGGTCCAGGCCCCTCTGGAAACACCATATATTTT CASSPGPGPSGNTIYF
TRBJ1-1 TRBV5-4 13 TRBD1 once TGTGCCAGCTTCCAGGGGGTGGACACTGAAGCTTTCTTT CASFQGVDTEAFF
TRBJ2-3 TRBV14 16 - - TGTGCCAGCAGCCAAGTCGTCGGGACTAGCACAGATACGCAGTATTTT CASSQVVGTSTDTQYF
TRBJ2-3 TRBV7-9 17 - - TGTGCCAGCAGCTTAGGGGTCAGGGGGGAGATTGCAGATACGCAGTATTTT CASSLGVRGEIADTQYF
TRBJ2-3 TRBV11-2 12 - - TGTGCCAGCAGCCTACTAGGAGATACGCAGTATTTT CASSLLGDTQYF
TRBJ2-3 TRBV7-2 18 - - TGTGCCAGCAGCTTAGGGTTCTGGGGGCCTGGGATCCCAGATACGCAGTATTTT CASSLGFWGPGIPDTQYF
TRBJ1-2 TRBV30 14 TRBD1 once TGTGCCTGGAGAACCGGGACAGGGCGCTATGGCTACACCTTC CAWRTGTGRYGYTF
TRBJ2-3 TRBV25-1 14 - - TGTGCCAGCAGTGTACGTTCAGTCACAGATACGCAGTATTTT CASSVRSVTDTQYF
TRBJ1-2 TRBV19 14 - - TGTGCCAGTAGCTTTTCTGCAGCTAACTATGGCTACACCTTC CASSFSAANYGYTF
TRBJ1-2 TRBV19 15 TRBD1 once TGTGCCAGTAGTATAGAACCTCAGGGGGCGCTTGGCTACACCTTC CASSIEPQGALGYTF
TRBJ2-7 TRBV5-1 13 - once TGCGCCAGCAGCTTCGGGGGTCCCTACGAGCAGTACTTC CASSFGGPYEQYF
TRBJ2-5 TRBV10-1 14 - - TGCGCCAGCAGTGGCGGAAGGGGCCAAGAGACCCAGTACTTC CASSGGRGQETQYF